The TCR beta chain under discussion was sequenced for a study of T-cell reconstitution after alpha-beta-depleted transplantation in children. During its preparation, the TCRbeta library received unique molecular identifiers. A single record per CDR3 protein comes from TCRdb applying MiXCR to the PCR reads. Of some 120,000 distinct CDR3 sequences in the sample, under 30% were seen once. The CDR3 contains 14 residues. V was clipped by 6 bases and J by 0 bases, with 12 bases between them. This chain links TRBV12-3 or TRBV12-4 with TRBJ2-7; perhaps TRBD2 as D (5 bases). This clonotype was obtained from a male patient aged 2-15 years who had a stem cell transplant for chronic granulomatous disease, so the T cells may come from the graft donor. The sample was PBMCs, mostly from graft donor cells, taken 180 days after TCRalphabeta/CD19-depleted stem cell transplant. The CDR3 DNA is TGTGCCAGCAGCACAAGCGGCCGCTCCTACGAGCAGTACTTC. Protein sequence: CASSTSGRSYEQYF.